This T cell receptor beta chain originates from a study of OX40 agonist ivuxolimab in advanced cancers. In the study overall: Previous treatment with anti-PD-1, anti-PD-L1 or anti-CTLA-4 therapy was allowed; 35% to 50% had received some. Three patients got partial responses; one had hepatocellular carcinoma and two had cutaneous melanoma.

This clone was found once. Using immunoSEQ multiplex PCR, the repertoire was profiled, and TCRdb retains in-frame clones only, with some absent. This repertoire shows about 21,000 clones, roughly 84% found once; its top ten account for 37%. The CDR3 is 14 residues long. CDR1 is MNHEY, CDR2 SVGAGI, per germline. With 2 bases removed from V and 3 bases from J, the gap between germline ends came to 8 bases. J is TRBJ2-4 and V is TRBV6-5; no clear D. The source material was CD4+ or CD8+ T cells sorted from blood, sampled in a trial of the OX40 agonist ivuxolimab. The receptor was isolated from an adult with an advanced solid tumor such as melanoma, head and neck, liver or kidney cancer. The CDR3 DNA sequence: TGTGCCAGCAGTTACATGGGGAACAAAAACATTCAGTACTTC. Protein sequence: CASSYMGNKNIQYF.